These 32 T cell receptor beta chains came from one sample sequenced in a study of cytomegalovirus exposure and HLA in healthy donors. The repertoire was sequenced with immunoSEQ multiplex PCR; TCRdb's copy has only in-frame clones and lacks some. The table records about 150,000 clones, 70% to 90% of them present only once. Sequencing was done on a sample of PBMCs. These receptors came from a human donor in good health.

J is TRBJ2-3 and V is TRBV18, with TRBD2 as a possible D gene (5 bases). Trimming removed 6 bases at V and 1 base at J, with 8 bases between. This CDR3 comprises 13 residues. The germline V gene encodes CDR1 KGHSH and CDR2 LQKENI. The CDR3 region is CASSWTGTDTQYF. DNA for the CDR3: TGTGCCAGCTCTTGGACTGGCACAGATACGCAGTATTTT. Supplemented by reference TRBV18 and TRBJ2-3, the full variable domain reads NAGVMQNPRHLVRRRGQEARLRCSPMKGHSHVYWYRQLPEEGLKFMVYLQKENIIDESGMPKERFSAEFPKEGPSILRIQQVVRGDSAAYFCASSWTGTDTQYFGPGTRLTVL.

This rearrangement joins TRBV7-9 to TRBJ2-7; D is possibly TRBD1 (6 bases). The CDR3 is 13 amino acids. The germline gives CDR1 SEHNR, CDR2 FQNEAQ (reference sequence). Trimming stripped 7 bases from V and 7 bases from J, with 17 bases between. The DNA for the CDR3 is TGTGCCAGCACCATCTATGGGCAGGGGGAGCAGTACTTC. Translated, it gives CASTIYGQGEQYF.

The CDR3: CASSQGLAGGDGVEQYF. The CDR3 DNA is TGTGCCAGCAGTCAGGGACTAGCGGGAGGAGACGGTGTCGAGCAGTACTTC. The chain joins TRBV27 to TRBJ2-7, with 15 bases fitting TRBD2. Germline V gives CDR1 MNHEY, CDR2 SMNVEV (reference sequence). The CDR3 consists of 17 residues. V was pared by 5 bases and J by 6 bases, with 11 bases of the junction left unmatched.

The chain is built from TRBV29-1 and TRBJ1-1; D is possibly TRBD1 (6 bases). Germline lookup yields CDR1 SQVTM and CDR2 ANQGSEA. Trimming cost V 4 bases and J 5 bases, with 11 bases left between them. There are 12 residues in the CDR3. The CDR3 DNA is TGCAGCGTTGGGCGGGGGGCTACTGAAGCTTTCTTT. Encoded protein: CSVGRGATEAFF.

The chain combines TRBV30 with TRBJ2-1, with D perhaps TRBD1 (5 bases). Germline lookup yields CDR1 GTSNPN and CDR2 SVGIG (reference sequence). Trimming removed 0 bases at V and 5 bases at J, with 8 bases between. The CDR3 has 13 amino acids. The CDR3: CAWSVGENNEQFF. The CDR3 nucleotides are TGTGCCTGGAGTGTAGGGGAAAACAATGAGCAGTTCTTC.

The genes are TRBV18 and TRBJ1-1, with 7 bases fitting TRBD1. V was pared by 2 bases and J by 8 bases, with 2 bases of the junction left unmatched. This CDR3 contains 12 residues. CDR1 is KGHSH, CDR2 LQKENI, per germline. In DNA, the CDR3 is TGTGCCAGCTCACCAATAGGGGGCGAAGCTTTCTTT. Residues: CASSPIGGEAFF.

This rearrangement joins TRBV19 to TRBJ1-5, with D uncertain. Germline loops: CDR1 LNHDA, CDR2 SQIVND (reference sequence). The V end was cut by 4 bases, the J end by 7 bases, with 17 bases between. The CDR3 length is 15 residues. The DNA for the CDR3 is TGTGCCAGTAGTACCCAAGAGTTCGGGAGGCAGCCCCAGCATTTT. Translated: CASSTQEFGRQPQHF.

Turning to this clone: The sample contains more than one DNA sequence encoding this CDR3. This chain links TRBV5-1 with TRBJ1-4, with 8 bases that match TRBD1. The germline gives CDR1 SGHRS, CDR2 YFSETQ. The CDR3 loop spans 13 amino acids. V shed 0 bases, J shed 8 bases, and the junction held 0 bases outside the gene matches. Written as DNA, the CDR3 is TGCGCCAGCAGCTTGGGGACAGGGGAAAAACTGTTTTTT. Its translation: CASSLGTGEKLFF.

This chain connects TRBV6-6 to TRBJ1-1, with D perhaps TRBD1 (5 bases). Germline lookup yields CDR1 MNHNY and CDR2 SVGAGI (reference sequence). Trimming cost V 2 bases and J 4 bases, with 14 bases left between them. The CDR3 length is 15 residues. This CDR3 reads CASSYKQGQGTEAFF. The CDR3 nucleotides are TGTGCCAGCAGTTACAAGCAGGGTCAAGGCACTGAAGCTTTCTTT.

The table lists this clone with a count of one. V usage is TRBV6-4 and J usage is TRBJ2-7; D may be TRBD1 (6 bases). The length of the CDR3 is 14 residues. V lost 6 bases, J lost 0 bases, and 12 bases lay in between. CDR1 MRHNA and CDR2 SNTAGT come from the germline V gene. Written as DNA, the CDR3 is TGTGCCAGCAGGGACAGAGGTCCCTCCTACGAGCAGTACTTC. It codes for CASRDRGPSYEQYF.

The chain has TRBV11-2 and TRBJ1-1; D possibly corresponds to TRBD1 (5 bases). The CDR3 consists of 14 residues. The germline V gene has CDR1 SGHAT and CDR2 FQNNGV. V lost 3 bases to trimming and J lost 0 bases, with 8 bases between them. CDR3 protein: CASSLRQMNTEAFF. The CDR3 nucleotides read TGTGCCAGCAGCTTGAGACAGATGAACACTGAAGCTTTCTTT. Full variable domain (remainder filled in from reference TRBV11-2 and TRBJ1-1): EAGVAQSPRYKIIEKRQSVAFWCNPISGHATLYWYQQILGQGPKLLIQFQNNGVVDDSQLPKDRFSAERLKGVDSTLKIQPAKLEDSAVYLCASSLRQMNTEAFFGQGTRLTVV.

V usage is TRBV6-5 and J usage is TRBJ2-3; 8 nucleotides line up with TRBD2. J lost 1 base, V lost 9 bases, and 3 bases had no gene match. In germline, CDR1 is MNHEY, CDR2 SVGAGI. The CDR3 has 13 residues. The CDR3 reads CASGRGGTDTQYF. The CDR3 bases are TGTGCCAGTGGGCGGGGGGGCACAGATACGCAGTATTTT.

Worth noting for this clone: Other DNA sequences in this specimen translate into the identical CDR3. The chain combines TRBV30 with TRBJ1-1; 7 nucleotides match TRBD1. The CDR3 loop spans 13 amino acids. Germline assignment: CDR1 GTSNPN and CDR2 SVGIG (reference sequence). The junction had 3 bases not matched to a gene; V was cut back by 5 bases and J by 0 bases. The CDR3 DNA reads TGTGCCTGGGGGGGACAGCTGAACACTGAAGCTTTCTTT. It translates to CAWGGQLNTEAFF.

In this sample, this clone turned up a few times. V usage is TRBV10-3 and J usage is TRBJ2-7; perhaps TRBD1 as D (5 bases). The CDR3 length is 13 residues. Between the trimmed V and J ends, which lost 4 bases and 2 bases, there was a span of 9 bases. Germline-derived CDR1 and CDR2 are ENHRY and SYGVKD. CDR3 in amino acids: CAISGQQTYEQYF. The CDR3 nucleotides read TGTGCCATCAGTGGACAGCAGACCTACGAGCAGTACTTC.

DNA for the CDR3: TGTGCTAGTGGTTTGGGGCAGTCCAAAAACATTCAGTACTTC. It specifies CASGLGQSKNIQYF. The chain combines TRBV12-5 with TRBJ2-4; D is uncertain. Looked up from germline, CDR1 is LGHNT and CDR2 is FRNRAP. Trimming pared 1 base from V and 2 bases from J, leaving 6 bases between. This CDR3 has 14 amino acids.

The chain links TRBV13 to TRBJ2-5; D not certain. The CDR3 consists of 16 residues. Germline V lookup: CDR1 PRHDT, CDR2 FYEKMQ (reference sequence). V dropped 5 bases and J dropped 5 bases, with 21 bases sitting between them. CDR3 sequence: CASSRRGRSSSETQYF. The CDR3 nucleotides read TGTGCCAGCAGCCGCCGCGGTAGGAGTTCGAGCGAGACCCAGTACTTC. Full variable domain (rest looked up from reference TRBV13 and TRBJ2-5): AAGVIQSPRHLIKEKRETATLKCYPIPRHDTVYWYQQGPGQDPQFLISFYEKMQSDKGSIPDRFSAQQFSDYHSELNMSSLELGDSALYFCASSRRGRSSSETQYFGPGTRLLVL.

The chain combines TRBV19 with TRBJ2-5; 8 bases are a match to TRBD2. Germline V gene lookup returns CDR1 LNHDA and CDR2 SQIVND (reference sequence). CDR3 size: 13 residues. V lost 7 bases and J lost 5; bases outside the gene matches: 6. CDR3 protein: CASNKRERETQYF. The DNA of the CDR3 is TGTGCCAGTAATAAGCGGGAGCGGGAGACCCAGTACTTC.

V and J are TRBV5-1 and TRBJ2-1, with TRBD2 identical over 9 bases. The CDR3 length is 16 residues. Germline V gene sequence: CDR1 SGHRS, CDR2 YFSETQ. Trimming at V came to 5 bases and at J to 7 bases, leaving 13 bases not matched to a gene. This CDR3 is CASRRQGASGINEQFF. In DNA, the CDR3 is TGCGCCAGCAGGCGCCAAGGGGCTAGCGGGATAAATGAGCAGTTCTTC. Filled out from reference TRBV5-1 and TRBJ2-1, the complete variable domain reads KAGVTQTPRYLIKTRGQQVTLSCSPISGHRSVSWYQQTPGQGLQFLFEYFSETQRNKGNFPGRFSGRQFSNSRSEMNVSTLELGDSALYLCASRRQGASGINEQFFGPGTRLTVL.

The rearrangement links TRBV10-2 to TRBJ1-3; D remains ambiguous. Trimming removed 7 bases at V and 4 bases at J, with 5 bases between. Germline loops: CDR1 WSHSY, CDR2 SAAADI. The length of the CDR3 is 11 residues. The CDR3 bases are TGCGCCAGCACCGGGGGAAACACCATATATTTT. Protein: CASTGGNTIYF.

This clone was detected once. J is TRBJ1-1 and V is TRBV2; tentative D call: TRBD1 (5 bases). Germline CDR1 SNHLY, CDR2 FYNNEI. The CDR3 totals 12 residues. The germline V and J ends were trimmed by 3 bases and 8 bases, with 10 bases remaining between them. As DNA, the CDR3 is TGTGCCAGCAGTGACAGGGCCCTGGAAGCTTTCTTT. Translation gives CASSDRALEAFF. The full variable domain, completed using reference TRBV2 and TRBJ1-1, is EPEVTQTPSHQVTQMGQEVILRCVPISNHLYFYWYRQILGQKVEFLVSFYNNEISEKSEIFDDQFSVERPDGSNFTLKIRSTKLEDSAMYFCASSDRALEAFFGQGTRLTVV.

The chain employs TRBV6-1 and TRBJ1-2, with 7 bases lining up with TRBD1. The CDR3 has 14 residues. Germline values: CDR1 MNHNS, CDR2 SASEGT. The J segment lost 3 bases and the V segment lost 7 bases, leaving 8 bases of the junction unmatched. The CDR3 nucleotides read TGTGCCAGCACCCCCGGTGGGACAGACTATGGCTACACCTTC. It encodes CASTPGGTDYGYTF.

V usage is TRBV2 and J usage is TRBJ1-1; D unclear. V was clipped by 0 bases and J by 5 bases, with 19 bases between them. The germline gives CDR1 SNHLY, CDR2 FYNNEI. The CDR3 runs to 17 residues. Here the CDR3 DNA reads TGTGCCAGCAGTGAAGCGCGGGATCCTTTTTTCATTACTGAAGCTTTCTTT. Translating gives CASSEARDPFFITEAFF.

The J gene is TRBJ2-3, the V gene TRBV5-6; tentatively, D is TRBD2 (6 bases). Trimming took 5 bases from V and 2 from J, leaving 21 bases between them. Germline values: CDR1 SGHDT, CDR2 YYEEEE. The CDR3 contains 17 residues. The CDR3 coding sequence is TGTGCCAGCAGTTCCGACCGGCGAGCGGGTACCACAGATACGCAGTATTTT. Protein sequence: CASSSDRRAGTTDTQYF.

V gene TRBV6-5 combines with J gene TRBJ2-5; 8 nucleotides align to TRBD2. This CDR3 contains 14 residues. Per the germline V gene, CDR1 is MNHEY and CDR2 is SVGAGI. V shed 2 bases and J 5 bases; nucleotides not matched to a gene: 4. The CDR3 loop reads CASSYTRGGETQYF. CDR3 DNA: TGTGCCAGCAGTTACACCCGCGGGGGGGAGACCCAGTACTTC.

The genes are TRBV2 and TRBJ1-2, with TRBD1 identical over 11 bases. The V and J ends lost 6 bases and 2 bases, in that order; junction bases with no gene match: 5. CDR1 is SNHLY, CDR2 FYNNEI, per germline. The CDR3 length is 15 residues. This CDR3 reads CASRGGDRGNYGYTF. CDR3 nucleotides: TGTGCCAGCAGGGGGGGGGACAGGGGGAACTATGGCTACACCTTC.

Details on this clone: At one end, the junction sequence differs from germline, possibly due to a read error. The chain carries TRBV7-7 and TRBJ1-4, with 8 bases identical to TRBD1. Germline loops: CDR1 SSHAT, CDR2 FNYEAQ (reference sequence). The CDR3 consists of 15 residues. In DNA, the CDR3 is TGTGCTAGCAGCCTGACAGGGGCGGCTAATGAAAAACTGTTTTTT. This gives the protein CASSLTGAANEKLFF.

The rearrangement uses TRBV11-2 and TRBJ2-7; TRBD1 might be the D (6 bases). CDR1 SGHAT and CDR2 FQNNGV come from the germline V gene. Trimming pared 4 bases from V and 0 bases from J, leaving 16 bases between. The length of the CDR3 is 16 residues. CDR3 in amino acids: CASSSYYRDTSYEQYF. For the CDR3, the DNA is TGTGCCAGCAGCTCCTATTATCGGGACACCTCCTACGAGCAGTACTTC.

The V call is TRBV7-3, the J call TRBJ2-2, with unresolved D. Germline CDR1 is SGHTA and CDR2 is FQGTGA. V dropped 2 bases and J dropped 0 bases, with 13 bases sitting between them. The CDR3 loop spans 17 amino acids. The CDR3 nucleotides are TGTGCCAGCAGCTTATCCCCCGCTACAGCGAACACCGGGGAGCTGTTTTTT. Amino acid sequence: CASSLSPATANTGELFF.

This rearrangement joins TRBV4-1 to TRBJ2-7; 8 bases agree with TRBD2. Trimming removed 1 base from V and 1 base from J; junction bases left unmatched: 3. The CDR3 spans 15 residues. Germline V gene sequence: CDR1 MGHRA, CDR2 YSYEKL. The CDR3 coding sequence is TGCGCCAGCAGCCAAGGGAGCGGGGGTTCCTACGAGCAGTACTTC. This sequence encodes CASSQGSGGSYEQYF.

The chain's CDR3 is CASGRLANTEAFF. As DNA, the CDR3 is TGTGCCAGCGGGAGGCTTGCGAACACTGAAGCTTTCTTT. The gene calls are TRBV2 and TRBJ1-1; D not certain. Germline V gives CDR1 SNHLY, CDR2 FYNNEI. This CDR3 has 13 amino acids. Trimming stripped 8 bases from V and 1 base from J, with 11 bases between.

This chain uses TRBV11-2 with TRBJ2-3, with TRBD2 matching 8 bases. Germline V lookup: CDR1 SGHAT, CDR2 FQNNGV. V gave up 4 bases and J gave up 0 bases; unmatched junction bases: 9. CDR3 size: 17 residues. CDR3 loop: CASSSERGWSSTDTQYF. In DNA form, the CDR3 reads TGTGCCAGCAGCTCCGAGCGGGGGTGGTCTAGCACAGATACGCAGTATTTT. The full variable domain, with the rest looked up from reference TRBV11-2 and TRBJ2-3, is EAGVAQSPRYKIIEKRQSVAFWCNPISGHATLYWYQQILGQGPKLLIQFQNNGVVDDSQLPKDRFSAERLKGVDSTLKIQPAKLEDSAVYLCASSSERGWSSTDTQYFGPGTRLTVL.

The chain joins TRBV28 to TRBJ1-2, with 8 bases that match TRBD1. Germline V CDR1 and CDR2: MDHEN, SYDVKM. This CDR3 region has 19 residues. The V and J ends lost 1 base and 8 bases, in that order; junction bases with no gene match: 21. As DNA, the CDR3 is TGTGCCAGCAGTTTATTAACCGGGACAGGATTTATCCCTCCAAGGGGCTACACCTTC. This gives the protein CASSLLTGTGFIPPRGYTF.